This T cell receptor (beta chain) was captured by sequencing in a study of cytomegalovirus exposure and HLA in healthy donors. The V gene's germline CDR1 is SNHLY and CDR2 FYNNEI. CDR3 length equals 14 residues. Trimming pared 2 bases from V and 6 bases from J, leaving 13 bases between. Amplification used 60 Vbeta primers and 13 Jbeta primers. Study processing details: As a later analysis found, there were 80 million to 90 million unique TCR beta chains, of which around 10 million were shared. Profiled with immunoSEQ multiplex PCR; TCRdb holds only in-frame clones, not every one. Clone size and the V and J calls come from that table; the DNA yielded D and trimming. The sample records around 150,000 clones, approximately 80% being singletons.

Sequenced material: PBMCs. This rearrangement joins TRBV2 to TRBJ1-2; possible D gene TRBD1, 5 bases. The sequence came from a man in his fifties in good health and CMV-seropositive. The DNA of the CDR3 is TGTGCCAGCAGTGAAATAGGCAGGGTGGATGGCTACACCTTC. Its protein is CASSEIGRVDGYTF.